This TCR beta chain originates from a study of blood T cells in healthy people across ages. Each donor gave roughly 10 milliliters of peripheral blood. It was with a sample-barcoded 5' primer and a J-beta primer mix that a second PCR of roughly 7 to 12 cycles was run. Each CDR3 protein is one row after TCRdb ran MiXCR on the 5' RACE reads. This sample has around 1.7 million distinct CDR3 sequences; over 25% occur once, and the top ten carry roughly 8%. This clonotype was recorded many times. The antigen is unknown. Study-wide results and limits: Per million T cells, TCR beta diversity dropped about linearly as age rose.

Per the germline V gene, CDR1 is SGHTA and CDR2 is FQGNSA. The J segment lost 3 bases and the V segment lost 9 bases, leaving 8 bases of the junction unmatched. CDR3 size: 13 residues. The specimen was blood. The clonotype was recovered from a woman between 25 and 40 years old in good health. This chain joins TRBV7-2 and TRBJ2-7; 7 positions agree with TRBD1. CDR3 sequence (DNA): TGTGCCAGTAAACAGGGGTACGGCTACGAGCAGTACTTC. It yields the protein CASKQGYGYEQYF.